The clone carrying this TCR beta chain was recorded many times. Described time point: sample taken at primary tumor resection. No cell sorting; template was whole RNA from tumor, lung tissue or PBMC. This sample was taken from a study of spatial heterogeneity in lung cancer. TCRdb recomputed calls from the 5' RACE reads with MiXCR, one row per CDR3 protein. The data show more than 20,000 distinct CDR3 sequences, roughly 4.6% seen once. The material sequenced was PBMCs, taken at surgery. The clonotype was recovered from a male donor with early-stage non-small cell lung cancer.

CDR3 amino acids: CSATTYEREQYF. CDR3 in DNA: TGCAGTGCTACTACATACGAACGCGAGCAGTACTTC. This rearrangement joins TRBV20-1 to TRBJ2-7; D gene uncertain. Germline V gene sequence: CDR1 DFQATT, CDR2 SNEGSKA (reference sequence). The ends were cut back, 4 bases at V and 6 bases at J, with 13 bases in the middle. This CDR3 is built from 12 residues.